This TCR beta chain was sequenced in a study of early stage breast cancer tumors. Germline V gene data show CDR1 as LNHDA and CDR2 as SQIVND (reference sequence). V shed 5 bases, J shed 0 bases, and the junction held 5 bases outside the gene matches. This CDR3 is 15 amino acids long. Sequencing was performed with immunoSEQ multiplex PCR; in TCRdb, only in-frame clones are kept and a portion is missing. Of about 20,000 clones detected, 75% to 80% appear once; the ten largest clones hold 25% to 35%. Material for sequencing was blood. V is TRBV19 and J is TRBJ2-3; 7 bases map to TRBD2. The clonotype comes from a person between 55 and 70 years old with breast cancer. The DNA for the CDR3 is TGTGCCAGTAGTGGTCTAGCGGCTAGCACAGATACGCAGTATTTT. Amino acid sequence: CASSGLAASTDTQYF.